The 7 T cell receptor beta chains below all came from one sample that was sequenced in a study of T-cell memory formation after mild COVID-19. TCRdb ran MiXCR on the 5' RACE reads and lists one entry per CDR3 protein. Of approximately 180,000 distinct CDR3 sequences detected, 16% appear once; the ten largest clones hold just over 2%. The sample comprised PBMCs or a T cell subset sorted from them (not recorded which). The receptors come from an adult woman who had mild COVID-19 (a few samples of this study predate the infection). Cell type and time point are not known.

The chain carries TRBV14 and TRBJ2-3, with TRBD2 identical over 8 bases. This CDR3 is built from 17 residues. Germline CDR1 is SGHDN and CDR2 is FVKESK. J gave up 1 base and V 1 base, and 7 bases lay outside the gene matches. CDR3 bases: TGTGCCAGCAGCCAAGTCCGCCGAGCGGGGGGCACAGATACGCAGTATTTT. Residues: CASSQVRRAGGTDTQYF.

The CDR3 bases are TGCAGTGCTAGAGATCCCGGCAGGGGGCTCACCTACGAGCAGTACTTC. Protein product: CSARDPGRGLTYEQYF. The chain is built from TRBV20-1 and TRBJ2-7; TRBD1 matches 8 bases. The germline gives CDR1 DFQATT, CDR2 SNEGSKA (reference sequence). This CDR3 comprises 16 residues. The V gene end was trimmed by 0 bases and the J gene end by 2 bases; junction bases not matched to a gene: 9.

The V call is TRBV2, the J call TRBJ1-5; a weak D match, TRBD1 (5 bases). This CDR3 is built from 14 residues. Germline V lookup: CDR1 SNHLY, CDR2 FYNNEI. V was cut by 6 bases and J by 1 base, with 10 bases left in between. The CDR3 loop reads CASSRDGSNQPQHF. In nucleotides, the CDR3 is TGTGCCAGCAGCCGGGACGGAAGCAATCAGCCCCAGCATTTT. Full variable domain (missing parts from reference TRBV2 and TRBJ1-5): EPEVTQTPSHQVTQMGQEVILRCVPISNHLYFYWYRQILGQKVEFLVSFYNNEISEKSEIFDDQFSVERPDGSNFTLKIRSTKLEDSAMYFCASSRDGSNQPQHFGDGTRLSIL.

There are a few counts of this clonotype. The V and J genes are TRBV7-9 and TRBJ1-3; D remains unclear. The V gene's germline CDR1 is SEHNR and CDR2 FQNEAQ (reference sequence). The CDR3 extends over 15 amino acids. Trimming shortened V by 1 base and J by 3 bases, and 10 bases separated the two germline ends. CDR3 in DNA: TGTGCCAGCAGCTTAGTCGCCAGCGTTGGAAACACCATATATTTT. It codes for CASSLVASVGNTIYF.

A few counts support this clonotype. The CDR3 protein is CASSRGASEAYEQYF. The CDR3 coding sequence is TGTGCCAGCAGCCGCGGAGCTAGCGAAGCCTACGAGCAGTACTTC. The chain is built from TRBV7-2 and TRBJ2-7; a possible D gene is TRBD2 (6 bases). Trimming shortened V by 5 bases and J by 2 bases, and 16 bases separated the two germline ends. In germline, CDR1 is SGHTA, CDR2 FQGNSA. This CDR3 region has 15 residues.

This clonotype was seen a handful of times. J is TRBJ2-1 and V is TRBV6-6, with D uncertain. The CDR3 is 13 amino acids. V dropped 6 bases and J dropped 4 bases, with 10 bases sitting between them. Germline V CDR1 and CDR2: MNHNY, SVGAGI (reference sequence). This CDR3 is CASSWRQYNEQFF. CDR3 coding DNA: TGTGCCAGCAGCTGGCGGCAGTACAATGAGCAGTTCTTC.

This clonotype was detected a few times. The V call is TRBV11-1, the J call TRBJ2-6, with 13 bases identical to TRBD2. V shed 4 bases, J shed 3 bases, and the junction held 3 bases outside the gene matches. The germline V gene encodes CDR1 SGHAT and CDR2 FQDESV (reference sequence). The CDR3 totals 17 residues. This CDR3 reads CASSSLAGGLGANVLTF. CDR3 nucleotides: TGTGCCAGCAGCTCACTAGCGGGGGGGCTTGGGGCCAACGTCCTGACTTTC.